These 12 T cell receptor beta chains came from one sample sequenced in a study of PD-1 blockade in classical Hodgkin lymphoma. This table comes from immunoSEQ multiplex PCR, and its TCRdb copy is limited to in-frame clones, with some not included. The sample lists fewer than 65,000 clones, 90% occurring once. Every patient was affected by relapse after autologous stem cell transplantation, while exposure to brentuximab vedotin was not uniform. The sequences come from peripheral blood mononuclear cells (PBMCs), collected at baseline. Every receptor here comes from a human donor with classical Hodgkin lymphoma.

The chain is built from TRBV5-1 and TRBJ2-3, with D tentatively TRBD2 (7 bases). Per germline, CDR1 SGHRS and CDR2 YFSETQ. This CDR3 spans 15 amino acids. V was cut by 3 bases and J by 3 bases, with 14 bases left in between. CDR3 coding DNA: TGCGCCAGCAGCTCCAGGGGAGGGGGTACAGATACGCAGTATTTT. Residues: CASSSRGGGTDTQYF.

The J gene is TRBJ1-2, the V gene TRBV5-4; D is possibly TRBD1 (6 bases). Germline CDR1 is SGHNT and CDR2 is YYREEE (reference sequence). V lost 0 bases and J lost 8, with 17 bases in between. This CDR3 spans 15 amino acids. In DNA, the CDR3 is TGTGCCAGCAGCTTGGAGCGGGAAGGGGGGTACGGCTACACCTTC. Translated: CASSLEREGGYGYTF.

This clone was seen a handful of times. The CDR3: CASSSLDSGNTIYF. The CDR3 region has the DNA TGTGCCAGCAGTTCTTTAGACTCTGGAAACACCATATATTTT. The chain links TRBV28 to TRBJ1-3; D is undetermined. Trimming took 4 bases from V and 0 from J, leaving 7 bases between them. Looked up from germline, CDR1 is MDHEN and CDR2 is SYDVKM. This CDR3 spans 14 amino acids.

This chain links TRBV19 with TRBJ1-6, with no clear D. Germline loops: CDR1 LNHDA, CDR2 SQIVND (reference sequence). CDR3 length: 15 residues. Trimming cost V 6 bases and J 9 bases, with 18 bases left between them. The CDR3, as DNA: TGTGCCAGTAGGACACAATCCGGATTAGGTTCACCCCTCCACTTT. Its translation: CASRTQSGLGSPLHF.

The chain couples TRBV25-1 to TRBJ1-1; 7 positions match TRBD1. V lost 1 base, J lost 11 bases, and 7 bases stayed unmatched. The germline V gene has CDR1 MGHDK and CDR2 SYGVNS. The CDR3 has 13 residues. Here the CDR3 DNA reads TGTGCCAGCAGTGAATGGGACAGCCGGGAGGCTTTCTTT. Protein product: CASSEWDSREAFF.

The V call is TRBV5-6, the J call TRBJ1-1, with D uncertain. The V end was cut by 3 bases, the J end by 0 bases, with 9 bases between. Germline CDR1 and CDR2: SGHDT and YYEEEE. The CDR3 loop spans 14 amino acids. CDR3 DNA sequence: TGTGCCAGCAGCTCCCGGCCCATGAACACTGAAGCTTTCTTT. Translated, it gives CASSSRPMNTEAFF.

The chain has TRBV5-5 and TRBJ2-6, with D possibly matching TRBD1 (6 bases). Germline CDR1 reads SGHKS; CDR2 reads YYEKEE (reference sequence). The CDR3 extends over 18 amino acids. The germline V and J ends were trimmed by 0 bases and 1 base, with 14 bases remaining between them. Written as DNA, the CDR3 is TGTGCCAGCAGCTTGGGACAGGACACCTCATCTGGGGCCAACGTCCTGACTTTC. It codes for CASSLGQDTSSGANVLTF. The full variable domain, rest sourced from reference TRBV5-5 and TRBJ2-6, is DAGVTQSPTHLIKTRGQQVTLRCSPISGHKSVSWYQQVLGQGPQFIFQYYEKEERGRGNFPDRFSARQFPNYSSELNVNALLLGDSALYLCASSLGQDTSSGANVLTFGAGSRLTVL.

The chain uses TRBV28 and TRBJ2-7; 14 bases are a match to TRBD2. This CDR3 contains 15 residues. With V trimmed by 6 bases and J by 6 bases, 7 bases remained unmatched. Germline V gene data show CDR1 as MDHEN and CDR2 as SYDVKM. The CDR3 DNA is TGTGCCAGCAGAACGGGGGGACTAGCGGGAGTCGAGCAGTACTTC. This gives the protein CASRTGGLAGVEQYF.

This clone was counted once. The rearrangement uses TRBV6-5 and TRBJ2-2; TRBD2 agrees at 7 bases. V was pared by 5 bases and J by 5 bases, with 8 bases of the junction left unmatched. This CDR3 is 15 amino acids long. The germline gives CDR1 MNHEY, CDR2 SVGAGI. Written as DNA, the CDR3 is TGTGCCAGCAGTGGGGGTCGGCGGGGGACCGGGGAGCTGTTTTTT. Translated: CASSGGRRGTGELFF.

This chain links TRBV19 with TRBJ1-5; D is unresolved. V gave up 4 bases and J gave up 4 bases, with 8 bases separating them. This CDR3 has 13 residues. From germline, CDR1 is LNHDA and CDR2 SQIVND (reference sequence). CDR3 bases: TGTGCCAGTAGTACCACACGGAATCAGCCCCAGCATTTT. The encoded protein is CASSTTRNQPQHF.

The chain uses TRBV6-1 and TRBJ2-7, with 9 bases matching TRBD1. The germline CDR1 and CDR2 sequences are MNHNS and SASEGT. The J segment lost 5 bases and the V segment lost 6 bases, leaving 5 bases of the junction unmatched. This CDR3 has 13 amino acids. In DNA form, the CDR3 reads TGTGCCAGCAGGGACAGGGGTGGGGACGAGCAGTACTTC. Amino acids: CASRDRGGDEQYF.

The J gene is TRBJ1-4, the V gene TRBV11-2; D ambiguous. V gave up 3 bases and J gave up 0 bases, with 8 bases separating them. CDR3 size: 15 residues. Germline V gene lookup returns CDR1 SGHAT and CDR2 FQNNGV. CDR3: CASSFGVATNEKLFF. DNA of the CDR3: TGTGCCAGCAGCTTCGGGGTTGCAACTAATGAAAAACTGTTTTTT.